This T cell receptor beta chain was found in a study of immune evolution from preneoplasia to lung adenocarcinoma. Study-wide results and limits: Top clone share appeared to fall from AAH through AIS, MIA, adenocarcinoma.

TCRdb keeps only in-frame clones here, not all; method: immunoSEQ multiplex PCR. The table records some 7,500 clones, roughly 88% of them present only once. As to this clone: Its antigen remains unknown.

V lost 3 bases and J 8 bases, leaving 16 bases between the germline ends. The germline V gene has CDR1 SNHLY and CDR2 FYNNEI. This CDR3 is 14 amino acids long. This receptor was obtained from an older person with lung adenocarcinoma. This rearrangement joins TRBV2 to TRBJ1-2; a weak D match, TRBD1 (5 bases). Sample: FFPE minimally invasive lung adenocarcinoma tissue. For the CDR3, the DNA is TGTGCCAGCAGTGAGATGACCAGGGTGGGAGGCTACACCTTC. Its translation is CASSEMTRVGGYTF.